The clone carrying this T cell receptor beta chain was counted at least ten times. Its target is unknown. This specimen belongs to a study of Graves' ophthalmopathy and Graves' hyperthyroidism. Study-level information: Researchers obtained peripheral blood at initial diagnosis, before any treatment had begun. General study results and limits: Among thyroid clonotypes expanded above 0.001 frequency, most also appeared in blood. As the model predicted ophthalmopathy progression, it achieved a sensitivity of less than 71% and a specificity of more than 72%.

The authors amplified TCR beta CDR3 regions, and they did so from RNA transcripts for repertoire sequencing. First-round RT-PCR employed HTBI primers, with a second-round multiplex PCR after it. TCRdb fed the multiplex PCR reads into MiXCR, producing one record per CDR3 protein. The sample holds some 400,000 distinct CDR3 sequences, approximately 20% seen once. This receptor was taken from a woman aged 18-30 years with Graves' ophthalmopathy. Sequencing was carried out using peripheral blood.

The CDR3, as DNA: TGTGCCAGCAGTTTCGAGACAGGGTATGGAGAGACCCAGTACTTC. Its protein product is CASSFETGYGETQYF. V gene TRBV7-8 combines with J gene TRBJ2-5; 7 positions match TRBD1. V lost 6 bases, J lost 4 bases, and 11 bases stayed unmatched. The CDR3 is 15 residues long. Germline lookup yields CDR1 SGHVS and CDR2 FQNEAQ.